Detailed here is one TCR beta chain. The data were taken from a study of blood T cell repertoires in COVID-19. Clones were sequenced by immunoSEQ multiplex PCR, and TCRdb holds only the in-frame ones, with some missing. The data show 200,000 or so clones, over 75% seen once. Between the trimmed V and J ends, which lost 5 bases and 7 bases, there was a span of 20 bases. Germline V gene lookup returns CDR1 LGHDT and CDR2 YNNKEL (reference sequence). The CDR3 loop spans 15 amino acids. The TCR comes from a man aged 40-49 years with active or convalescent COVID-19. The chain uses TRBV3-1 (or the pseudogene TRBV3-2) and TRBJ1-2; D possibly corresponds to TRBD1 (6 bases). Sequenced material: peripheral blood. Written as DNA, the CDR3 is TGTGCCAGCAGCGAAGGACAGACCCTCAGGGGTGGCTACACCTTC. It is translated as CASSEGQTLRGGYTF.